Reported below is one TCR beta chain. The entry originates in a study of monozygotic twins with cystic fibrosis. Produced via immunoSEQ multiplex PCR; TCRdb's table is partial and in-frame only. The profile shows over 25,000 clones, approximately 92% of them singletons. Trimming took 6 bases from V and 3 from J, leaving 15 bases between them. Germline CDR1 reads SQVTM; CDR2 reads ANQGSEA. The CDR3 loop spans 13 amino acids. This clonotype was obtained from a girl aged 2-10 years with cystic fibrosis. Sequencing used blood. This rearrangement joins TRBV29-1 to TRBJ2-7; no firm D call. The CDR3 loop reads CSVSDGRYYEQYF. As DNA, the CDR3 is TGCAGCGTGTCTGACGGGCGCTACTACGAGCAGTACTTC.